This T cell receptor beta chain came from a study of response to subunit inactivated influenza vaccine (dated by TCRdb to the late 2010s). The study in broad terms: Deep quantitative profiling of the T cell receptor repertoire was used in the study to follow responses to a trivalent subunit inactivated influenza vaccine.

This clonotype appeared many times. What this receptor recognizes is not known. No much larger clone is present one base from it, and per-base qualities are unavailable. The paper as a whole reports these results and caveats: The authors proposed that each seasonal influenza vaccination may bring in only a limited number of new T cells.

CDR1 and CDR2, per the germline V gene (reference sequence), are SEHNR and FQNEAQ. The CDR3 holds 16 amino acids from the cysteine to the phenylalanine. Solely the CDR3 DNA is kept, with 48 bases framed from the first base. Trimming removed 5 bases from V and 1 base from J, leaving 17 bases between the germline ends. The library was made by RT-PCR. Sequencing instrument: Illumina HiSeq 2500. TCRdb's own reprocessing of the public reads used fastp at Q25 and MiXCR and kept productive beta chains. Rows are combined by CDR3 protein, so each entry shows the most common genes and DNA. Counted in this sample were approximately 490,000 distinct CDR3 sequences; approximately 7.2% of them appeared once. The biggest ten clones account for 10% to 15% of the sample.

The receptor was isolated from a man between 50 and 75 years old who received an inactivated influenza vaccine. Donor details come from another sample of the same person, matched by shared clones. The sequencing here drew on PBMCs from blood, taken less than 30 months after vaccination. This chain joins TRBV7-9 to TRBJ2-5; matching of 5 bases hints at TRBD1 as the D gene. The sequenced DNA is TGTGCCAGCAGCCGAGGACACTTAACTTTCCAAGAGACCCAGTACTTC. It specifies CASSRGHLTFQETQYF.